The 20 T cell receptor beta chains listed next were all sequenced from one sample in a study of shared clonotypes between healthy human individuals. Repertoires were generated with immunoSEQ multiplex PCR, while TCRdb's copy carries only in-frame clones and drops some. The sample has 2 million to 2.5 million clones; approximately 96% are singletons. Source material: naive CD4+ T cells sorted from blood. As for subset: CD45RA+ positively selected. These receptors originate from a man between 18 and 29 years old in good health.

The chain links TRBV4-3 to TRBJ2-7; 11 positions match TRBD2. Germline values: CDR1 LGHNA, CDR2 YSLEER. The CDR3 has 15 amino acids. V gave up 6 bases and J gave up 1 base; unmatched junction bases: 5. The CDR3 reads CASSPTSGTSYEQYF. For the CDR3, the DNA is TGCGCCAGCAGTCCGACTAGCGGGACTTCCTACGAGCAGTACTTC.

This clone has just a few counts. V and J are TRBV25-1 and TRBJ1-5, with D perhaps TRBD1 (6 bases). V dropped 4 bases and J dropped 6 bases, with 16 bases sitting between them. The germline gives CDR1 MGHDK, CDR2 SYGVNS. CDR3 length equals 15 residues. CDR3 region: CASSVGRGETQPQHF. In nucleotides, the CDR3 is TGTGCCAGCAGTGTGGGCAGGGGCGAAACTCAGCCCCAGCATTTT.

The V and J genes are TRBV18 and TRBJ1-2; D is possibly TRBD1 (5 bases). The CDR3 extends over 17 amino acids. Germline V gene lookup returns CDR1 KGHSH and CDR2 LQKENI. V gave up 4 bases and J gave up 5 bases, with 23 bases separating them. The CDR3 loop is CASSLQTEDGTYYGYTF. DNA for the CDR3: TGTGCCAGCTCACTACAGACAGAAGACGGAACCTATTATGGCTACACCTTC.

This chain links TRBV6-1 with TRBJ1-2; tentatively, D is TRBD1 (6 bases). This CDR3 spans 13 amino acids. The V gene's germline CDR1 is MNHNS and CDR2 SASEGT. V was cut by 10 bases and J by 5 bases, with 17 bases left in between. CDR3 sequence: CATGGQTGYGYTF. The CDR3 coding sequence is TGTGCCACCGGTGGACAGACGGGGTATGGCTACACCTTC.

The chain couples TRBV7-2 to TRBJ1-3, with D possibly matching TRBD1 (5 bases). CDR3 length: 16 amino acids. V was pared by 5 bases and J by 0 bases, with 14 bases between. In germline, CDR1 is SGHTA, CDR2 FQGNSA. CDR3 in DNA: TGTGCCAGCAGCCCCACCCGGACATTCTCTGGAAACACCATATATTTT. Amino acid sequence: CASSPTRTFSGNTIYF.

DNA for the CDR3: TGTGCCAGCAGCCAAGATCCAGGGTTGGGAAAACTGTTTTTT. Residues: CASSQDPGLGKLFF. The genes are TRBV14 and TRBJ1-4, with D perhaps TRBD1 (5 bases). Looked up from germline, CDR1 is SGHDN and CDR2 is FVKESK. V was clipped by 0 bases and J by 10 bases, with 12 bases between them. The CDR3 has 14 amino acids.

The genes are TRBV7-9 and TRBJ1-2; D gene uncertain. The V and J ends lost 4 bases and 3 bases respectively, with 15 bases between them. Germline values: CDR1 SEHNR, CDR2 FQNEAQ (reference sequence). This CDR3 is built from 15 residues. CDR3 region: CASSSPTITHYGYTF. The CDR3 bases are TGTGCCAGCAGCTCACCGACCATAACCCACTATGGCTACACCTTC.

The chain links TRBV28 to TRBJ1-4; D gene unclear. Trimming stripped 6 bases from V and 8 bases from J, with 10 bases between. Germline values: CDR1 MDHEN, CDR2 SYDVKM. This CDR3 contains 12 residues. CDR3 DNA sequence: TGTGCCAGCAGCCAAAGGACCGAAAAACTGTTTTTT. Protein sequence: CASSQRTEKLFF.

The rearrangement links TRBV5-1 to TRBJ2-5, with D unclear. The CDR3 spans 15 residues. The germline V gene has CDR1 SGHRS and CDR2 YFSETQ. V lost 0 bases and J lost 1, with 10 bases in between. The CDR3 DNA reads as TGCGCCAGCAGCTTGGAGGCAGTACGCCAAGAGACCCAGTACTTC. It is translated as CASSLEAVRQETQYF.

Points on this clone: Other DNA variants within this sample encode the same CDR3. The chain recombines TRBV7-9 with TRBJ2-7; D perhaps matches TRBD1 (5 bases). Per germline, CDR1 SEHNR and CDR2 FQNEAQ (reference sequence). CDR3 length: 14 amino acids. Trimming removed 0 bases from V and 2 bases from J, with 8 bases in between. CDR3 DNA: TGTGCCAGCAGCTTAGCGGCAGGGCCCTACGAGCAGTACTTC. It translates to CASSLAAGPYEQYF. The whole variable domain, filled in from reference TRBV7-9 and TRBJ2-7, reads DTGVSQNPRHKITKRGQNVTFRCDPISEHNRLYWYRQTLGQGPEFLTYFQNEAQLEKSRLLSDRFSAERPKGSFSTLEIQRTEQGDSAMYLCASSLAAGPYEQYFGPGTRLTVT.

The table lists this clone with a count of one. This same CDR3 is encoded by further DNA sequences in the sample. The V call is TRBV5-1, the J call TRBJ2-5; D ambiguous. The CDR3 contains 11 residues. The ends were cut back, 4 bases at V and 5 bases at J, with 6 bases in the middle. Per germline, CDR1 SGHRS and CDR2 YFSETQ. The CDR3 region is CASSHGETQYF. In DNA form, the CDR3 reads TGCGCCAGCAGCCACGGGGAGACCCAGTACTTC.

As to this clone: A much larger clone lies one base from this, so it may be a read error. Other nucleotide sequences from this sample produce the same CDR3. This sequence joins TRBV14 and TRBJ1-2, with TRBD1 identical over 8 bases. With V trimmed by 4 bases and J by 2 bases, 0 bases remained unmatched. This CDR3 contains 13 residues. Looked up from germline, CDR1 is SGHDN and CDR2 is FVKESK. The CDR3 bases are TGTGCCAGCAGCCGGGACAGGAACTATGGCTACACCTTC. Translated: CASSRDRNYGYTF.

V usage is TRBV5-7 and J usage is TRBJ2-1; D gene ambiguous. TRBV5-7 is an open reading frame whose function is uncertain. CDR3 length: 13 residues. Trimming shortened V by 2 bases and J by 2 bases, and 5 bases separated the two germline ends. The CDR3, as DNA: TGTGCCAGCAGCTTTGGCCCCTACAATGAGCAGTTCTTC. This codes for CASSFGPYNEQFF.

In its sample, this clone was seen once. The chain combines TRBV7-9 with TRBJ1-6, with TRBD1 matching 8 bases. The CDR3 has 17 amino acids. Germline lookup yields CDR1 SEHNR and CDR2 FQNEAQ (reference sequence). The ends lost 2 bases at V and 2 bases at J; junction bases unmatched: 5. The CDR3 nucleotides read TGTGCCAGCAGCTTAAAAACAGGGGGTACCTATAATTCACCCCTCCACTTT. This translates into CASSLKTGGTYNSPLHF.

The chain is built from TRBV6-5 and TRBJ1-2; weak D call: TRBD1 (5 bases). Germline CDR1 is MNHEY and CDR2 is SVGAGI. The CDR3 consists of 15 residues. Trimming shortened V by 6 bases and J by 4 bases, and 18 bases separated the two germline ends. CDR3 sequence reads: CASSSQGRRTYGYTF. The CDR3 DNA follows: TGTGCCAGCAGCAGCCAGGGAAGGAGAACCTATGGCTACACCTTC.

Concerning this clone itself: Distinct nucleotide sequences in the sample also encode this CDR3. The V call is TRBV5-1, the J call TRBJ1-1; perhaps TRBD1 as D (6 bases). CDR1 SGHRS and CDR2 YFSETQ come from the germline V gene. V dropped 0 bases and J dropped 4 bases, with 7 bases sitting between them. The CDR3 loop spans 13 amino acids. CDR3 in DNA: TGCGCCAGCAGCTTGGGAGGGGGCACTGAAGCTTTCTTT. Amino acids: CASSLGGGTEAFF.

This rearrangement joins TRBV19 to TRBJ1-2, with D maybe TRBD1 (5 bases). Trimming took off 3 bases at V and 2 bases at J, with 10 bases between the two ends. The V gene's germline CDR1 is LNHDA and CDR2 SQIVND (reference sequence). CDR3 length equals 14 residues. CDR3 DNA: TGTGCCAGTAGTATGCAAGGGACGAACTATGGCTACACCTTC. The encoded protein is CASSMQGTNYGYTF. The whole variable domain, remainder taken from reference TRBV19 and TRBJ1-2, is DGGITQSPKYLFRKEGQNVTLSCEQNLNHDAMYWYRQDPGQGLRLIYYSQIVNDFQKGDIAEGYSVSREKKESFPLTVTSAQKNPTAFYLCASSMQGTNYGYTFGSGTRLTVV.

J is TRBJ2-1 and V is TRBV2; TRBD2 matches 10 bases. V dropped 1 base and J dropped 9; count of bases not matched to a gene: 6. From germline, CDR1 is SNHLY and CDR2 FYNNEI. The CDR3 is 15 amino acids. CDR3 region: CASSEGSGRWGEQFF. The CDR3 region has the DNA TGTGCCAGCAGTGAAGGTAGCGGGAGGTGGGGTGAGCAGTTCTTC.

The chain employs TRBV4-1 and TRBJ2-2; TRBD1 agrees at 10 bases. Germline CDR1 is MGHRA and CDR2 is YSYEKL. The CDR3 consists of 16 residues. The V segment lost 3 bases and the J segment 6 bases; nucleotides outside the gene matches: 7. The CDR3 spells CASSQSGQGYAGELFF. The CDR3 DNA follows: TGCGCCAGCAGCCAGTCGGGACAGGGGTACGCCGGGGAGCTGTTTTTT.

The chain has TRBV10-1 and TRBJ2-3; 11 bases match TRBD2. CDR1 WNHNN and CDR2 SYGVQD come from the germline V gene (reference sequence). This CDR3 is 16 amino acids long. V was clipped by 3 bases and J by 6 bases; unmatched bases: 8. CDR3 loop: CASSDTSGGHLDTQYF. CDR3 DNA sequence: TGCGCCAGCAGTGATACTAGCGGGGGACATCTGGATACGCAGTATTTT.